This T cell receptor beta chain was identified in a study of T cells in Graves' hyperthyroidism and ophthalmopathy. The CDR3 regions of TCR beta were amplified from RNA transcripts. TCR CDR3 underwent first-round RT-PCR with the HTBI primer set. MiXCR, run by TCRdb on the multiplex PCR reads, gives a single entry per CDR3 protein. Of approximately 480,000 distinct CDR3 sequences detected, roughly 20% appear once; the ten largest clones hold roughly 29%. Stable Graves' hyperthyroidism meant no ophthalmopathy progression within 18 months. The receptor's source is a man aged 18 to 29 with Graves' hyperthyroidism. Sequenced material: blood.

The CDR3 DNA follows: TGTGCCAGCAGTGAATCGGTGGGATCTGGAAACACCATATATTTT. Its translation is CASSESVGSGNTIYF. The rearrangement joins TRBV6-1 to TRBJ1-3; D gene ambiguous. This CDR3 contains 15 residues. Germline CDR1 MNHNS, CDR2 SASEGT. V lost 2 bases and J 1 base, leaving 9 bases between the germline ends.